This entry lists 17 T cell receptor beta chains sequenced from one sample in a study of shared clonotypes between healthy human individuals. Sequenced by immunoSEQ multiplex PCR; TCRdb stores in-frame clones only, minus some. The table includes millions of clones, 93% detected once. Specimen: naive CD4+ T cells from PBMCs. Subset here: CD45RA+ positively selected. The receptors derive from a man between 18 and 29 years old in good health. Some clones in this sample may be carry-over from other donors' samples.

This chain links TRBV5-1 with TRBJ2-7; D gene uncertain. This CDR3 spans 12 amino acids. Trimming pared 4 bases from V and 0 bases from J, leaving 5 bases between. Germline values: CDR1 SGHRS, CDR2 YFSETQ. CDR3 sequence (DNA): TGCGCCAGCAGCGTCAACTCCTACGAGCAGTACTTC. It encodes CASSVNSYEQYF.

The rearrangement links TRBV6-5 to TRBJ2-1; D remains unclear. This CDR3 spans 13 amino acids. CDR1 MNHEY and CDR2 SVGAGI come from the germline V gene. V was cut by 6 bases and J by 15 bases, with 21 bases left in between. CDR3 sequence reads: CASRETTPVGWFF. In nucleotides, the CDR3 is TGTGCCAGCAGGGAAACGACTCCCGTGGGTTGGTTCTTC.

Only one count was recorded for this clone. V gene TRBV5-4 combines with J gene TRBJ2-6, with D perhaps matching TRBD2 (5 bases). Trimming took 3 bases from V and 0 from J, leaving 13 bases between them. The CDR3 runs 17 residues. The V gene's germline CDR1 is SGHNT and CDR2 YYREEE (reference sequence). CDR3 nucleotide sequence: TGTGCCAGCAGCTCGGGAACCTCACGCTCTGGGGCCAACGTCCTGACTTTC. Protein: CASSSGTSRSGANVLTF.

This clone was observed a single time. Other nucleotide sequences from this sample produce the same CDR3. The CDR3 here is CASSLGGTSYEQYF. In DNA, the CDR3 is TGTGCCAGCAGCTTAGGCGGGACTTCTTACGAGCAGTACTTC. The chain combines TRBV11-2 with TRBJ2-7; TRBD2 might be the D (6 bases). This CDR3 has 14 residues. Looked up from germline, CDR1 is SGHAT and CDR2 is FQNNGV. Trimming removed 1 base at V and 4 bases at J, with 11 bases between. The variable domain in full, completed from reference TRBV11-2 and TRBJ2-7, reads EAGVAQSPRYKIIEKRQSVAFWCNPISGHATLYWYQQILGQGPKLLIQFQNNGVVDDSQLPKDRFSAERLKGVDSTLKIQPAKLEDSAVYLCASSLGGTSYEQYFGPGTRLTVT.

The chain uses TRBV28 and TRBJ2-3; no firm D call. The germline CDR1 and CDR2 sequences are MDHEN and SYDVKM. The germline V and J ends were trimmed by 7 bases and 6 bases, with 26 bases remaining between them. The CDR3 has 17 residues. The CDR3: CASIPLSWAGVMDTQYF. The CDR3 DNA reads as TGTGCCAGCATTCCCTTATCTTGGGCAGGCGTAATGGATACGCAGTATTTT.

The chain's CDR3 is CASSRTGVLFHEQYF. The CDR3 DNA reads as TGTGCCAGCAGCCGAACAGGGGTTCTATTCCACGAGCAGTACTTC. The rearrangement uses TRBV11-2 and TRBJ2-7, with TRBD1 identical over 7 bases. The CDR3 length is 15 residues. V was clipped by 5 bases and J by 5 bases; unmatched bases: 12. The germline CDR1 and CDR2 sequences are SGHAT and FQNNGV.

This clone occurred once. Other DNA sequences in the same sample also yield this CDR3. This chain joins TRBV28 and TRBJ1-3; possibly TRBD1 for D (5 bases). Between the trimmed V and J ends, which lost 1 base and 4 bases, there was a span of 8 bases. The germline gives CDR1 MDHEN, CDR2 SYDVKM. This CDR3 has 14 amino acids. In DNA form, the CDR3 reads TGTGCCAGCAGTTTATATGGGGCCGGAAACACCATATATTTT. Encoded protein: CASSLYGAGNTIYF. The full variable domain, its missing parts supplied by reference TRBV28 and TRBJ1-3, is DVKVTQSSRYLVKRTGEKVFLECVQDMDHENMFWYRQDPGLGLRLIYFSYDVKMKEKGDIPEGYSVSREKKERFSLILESASTNQTSMYLCASSLYGAGNTIYFGEGSWLTVV.

The genes are TRBV30 and TRBJ2-7, with D perhaps TRBD1 (6 bases). Per the germline V gene, CDR1 is GTSNPN and CDR2 is SVGIG (reference sequence). The CDR3 runs to 12 residues. V gave up 5 bases and J gave up 4 bases, with 12 bases separating them. The CDR3: CAWSLGAYEQYF. The CDR3 DNA reads as TGTGCCTGGTCCCTGGGGGCATACGAGCAGTACTTC.

The chain is built from TRBV5-6 and TRBJ2-3; 7 bases map to TRBD2. Germline assignment: CDR1 SGHDT and CDR2 YYEEEE. Unmatched junction bases numbered 5, after V lost 0 bases and J lost 1 base. CDR3 length: 16 amino acids. CDR3 nucleotide sequence: TGTGCCAGCAGCTTGGGTTTACGGGAGGGCACAGATACGCAGTATTTT. Its translation is CASSLGLREGTDTQYF. The full variable domain, with the rest looked up from reference TRBV5-6 and TRBJ2-3, is DAGVTQSPTHLIKTRGQQVTLRCSPKSGHDTVSWYQQALGQGPQFIFQYYEEEERQRGNFPDRFSGHQFPNYSSELNVNALLLGDSALYLCASSLGLREGTDTQYFGPGTRLTVL.

The rearrangement uses TRBV5-1 and TRBJ1-4, with 7 bases lining up with TRBD1. Germline loops: CDR1 SGHRS, CDR2 YFSETQ. The CDR3 runs 16 residues. Unmatched junction bases numbered 6, after V lost 4 bases and J lost 0 bases. The CDR3 sequence: CASSQRQGATNEKLFF. The CDR3 DNA sequence: TGCGCCAGCAGCCAGAGACAGGGTGCAACTAATGAAAAACTGTTTTTT.

This rearrangement joins TRBV9 to TRBJ2-2; TRBD2 agrees at 7 bases. Germline CDR1 SGDLS, CDR2 YYNGEE. Trimming cost V 4 bases and J 7 bases; bases outside gene matches: 13. This CDR3 has 16 amino acids. The CDR3 loop is CASSPRTSGVFGELFF. The CDR3 DNA sequence: TGTGCCAGCAGCCCCCGGACTAGTGGGGTCTTCGGGGAGCTGTTTTTT.

The count of this clone is one. This chain joins TRBV28 and TRBJ2-6; no reliable D call. CDR3 size: 16 residues. V shed 9 bases and J shed 4 bases, with 19 bases lying between them. Per the germline V gene, CDR1 is MDHEN and CDR2 is SYDVKM. The CDR3 is CASGEISISGANVLTF. The CDR3 DNA is TGTGCCAGTGGGGAAATCAGTATATCGGGGGCCAACGTCCTGACTTTC.

V is TRBV29-1 and J is TRBJ2-5; TRBD1 might be the D (6 bases). The CDR3 has 14 residues. Trimming shortened V by 3 bases and J by 5 bases, and 16 bases separated the two germline ends. Germline CDR1 SQVTM, CDR2 ANQGSEA. CDR3 amino acids: CSVEDRWGSETQYF. As DNA, the CDR3 is TGCAGCGTTGAGGACAGATGGGGGTCGGAGACCCAGTACTTC.

The rearrangement joins TRBV9 to TRBJ2-3; possible D gene TRBD2, 6 bases. Germline assignment: CDR1 SGDLS and CDR2 YYNGEE. The CDR3 extends over 20 amino acids. Trimming left V 1 base short and J 5 bases short, with 29 bases between. The CDR3 nucleotides are TGTGCCAGCAGCGTATTAAGTATGTGGGTTCGACTAGTCCAGAGAGATACGCAGTATTTT. It translates to CASSVLSMWVRLVQRDTQYF.

CDR3 in DNA: TGTGCCAGCAGTGGGGCCGGGAGGGAAGATACGCAGTATTTT. This translates into CASSGAGREDTQYF. V and J are TRBV25-1 and TRBJ2-3, with 8 bases matching TRBD2. V lost 4 bases, J lost 5 bases, and 5 bases stayed unmatched. The CDR3 is made up of 14 amino acids. Germline CDR1 and CDR2: MGHDK and SYGVNS.

This chain connects TRBV2 to TRBJ2-1; no firm D call. The CDR3 totals 12 residues. Deletions cut 5 bases from V and 15 bases from J, with 17 bases between. In germline, CDR1 is SNHLY, CDR2 FYNNEI. CDR3 sequence: CASSPPGRSRFF. CDR3 in DNA: TGTGCCAGCAGTCCCCCGGGCCGCTCCCGGTTCTTC. The full variable domain, with the rest looked up from reference TRBV2 and TRBJ2-1, is EPEVTQTPSHQVTQMGQEVILRCVPISNHLYFYWYRQILGQKVEFLVSFYNNEISEKSEIFDDQFSVERPDGSNFTLKIRSTKLEDSAMYFCASSPPGRSRFFGPGTRLTVL.

The CDR3 coding sequence is TGCGCCAGCAGCGCCCGACAGGGAGGAGGAGAGACCCAGTACTTC. Amino acids: CASSARQGGGETQYF. This rearrangement joins TRBV5-1 to TRBJ2-5, with D possibly being TRBD1 (7 bases). The V gene lost 4 bases and the J gene lost 4 bases, with 17 bases spanning the gap. This CDR3 is 15 amino acids long. The germline gives CDR1 SGHRS, CDR2 YFSETQ.